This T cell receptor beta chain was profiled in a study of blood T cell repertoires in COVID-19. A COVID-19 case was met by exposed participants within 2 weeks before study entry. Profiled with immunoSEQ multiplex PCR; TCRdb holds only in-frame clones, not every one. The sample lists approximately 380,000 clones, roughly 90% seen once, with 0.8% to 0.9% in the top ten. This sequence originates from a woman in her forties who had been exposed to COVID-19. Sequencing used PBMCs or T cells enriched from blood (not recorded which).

The CDR3 coding sequence is TGTGCCAGCAGCCAAGACTTTGTGGGCTACACCTTC. Encoded protein: CASSQDFVGYTF. The chain combines TRBV14 with TRBJ1-2, with D hard to call. The CDR3 is 12 amino acids. Germline V gives CDR1 SGHDN, CDR2 FVKESK. V lost 0 bases to trimming and J lost 8 bases, with 7 bases between them.